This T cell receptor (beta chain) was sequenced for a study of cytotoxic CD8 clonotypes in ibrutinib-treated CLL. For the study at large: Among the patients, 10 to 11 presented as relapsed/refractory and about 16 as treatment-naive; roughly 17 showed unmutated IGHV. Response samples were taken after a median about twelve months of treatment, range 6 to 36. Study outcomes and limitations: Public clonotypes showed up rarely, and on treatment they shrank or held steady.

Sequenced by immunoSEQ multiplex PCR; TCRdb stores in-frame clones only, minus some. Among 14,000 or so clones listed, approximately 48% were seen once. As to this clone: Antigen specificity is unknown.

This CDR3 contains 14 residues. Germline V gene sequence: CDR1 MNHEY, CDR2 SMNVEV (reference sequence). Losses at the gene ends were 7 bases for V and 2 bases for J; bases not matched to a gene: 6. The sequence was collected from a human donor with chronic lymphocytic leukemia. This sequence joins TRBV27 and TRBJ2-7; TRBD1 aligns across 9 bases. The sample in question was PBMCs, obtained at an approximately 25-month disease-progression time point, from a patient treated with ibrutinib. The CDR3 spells CASISGTGTYEQYF. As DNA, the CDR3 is TGTGCCAGCATCTCGGGGACAGGGACCTACGAGCAGTACTTC.